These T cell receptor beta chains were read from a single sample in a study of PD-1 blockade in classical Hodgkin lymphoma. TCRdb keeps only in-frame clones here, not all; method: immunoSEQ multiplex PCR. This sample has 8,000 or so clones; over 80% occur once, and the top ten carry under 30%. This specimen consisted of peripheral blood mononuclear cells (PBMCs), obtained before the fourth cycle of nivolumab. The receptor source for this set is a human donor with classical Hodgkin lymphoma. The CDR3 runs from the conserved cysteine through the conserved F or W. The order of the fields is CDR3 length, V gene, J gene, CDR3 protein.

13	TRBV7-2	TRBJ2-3	CASSVQGRGTQYF
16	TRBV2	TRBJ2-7	CASSDFLGPGVYEQYF
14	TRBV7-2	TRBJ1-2	CASSLVTGGAGYTF
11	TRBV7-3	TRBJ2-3	CASSSGNTQYF
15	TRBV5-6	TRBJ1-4	CASSLPGARDEKLFF
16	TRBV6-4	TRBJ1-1	CASLRSAAKGDTEAFF
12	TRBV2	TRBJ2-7	CASSETAYEQYF
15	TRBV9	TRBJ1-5	CASSVSQGFDQPQHF
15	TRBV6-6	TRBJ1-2	CASIYSGTSNYGYTF
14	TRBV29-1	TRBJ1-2	CSVVSGLSSYGYTF
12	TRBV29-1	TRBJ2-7	CSVKDSDRKQYF
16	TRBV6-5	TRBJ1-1	CASSYSPIGSTTEAFF
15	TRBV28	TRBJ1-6	CASSLPDRRTSPLHF
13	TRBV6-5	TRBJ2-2	CASRPRVTGELFF
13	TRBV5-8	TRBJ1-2	CASSFQMNYGYTF
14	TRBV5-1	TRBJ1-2	CASRGTDTAYGYTF
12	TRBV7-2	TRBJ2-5	CASSFRTETQYF
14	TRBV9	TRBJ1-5	CASSVGGINQPQHF
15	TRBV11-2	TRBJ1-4	CASSSSGGVGEKLFF
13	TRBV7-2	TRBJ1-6	CASSLVVDSPLHF
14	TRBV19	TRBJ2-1	CASSMWDRYNEQFF
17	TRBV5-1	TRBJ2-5	CASSLGRGEVIRETQYF
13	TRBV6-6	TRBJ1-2	CASSSGTNYGYTF
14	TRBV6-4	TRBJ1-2	CASSGTGFRGSYTF
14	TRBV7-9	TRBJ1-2	CASSLGTGFYGYTF
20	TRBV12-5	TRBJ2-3	CASGLVLSPRTSGGTDTQYF
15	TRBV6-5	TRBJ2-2	CASSYGTSNTGELFF
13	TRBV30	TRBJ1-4	CACHSASNEKLFF
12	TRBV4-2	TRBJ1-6	CASSQWDSPLHF
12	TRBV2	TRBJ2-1	CASTTDSSEQFF
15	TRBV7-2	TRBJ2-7	CASSISGASSYEQYF
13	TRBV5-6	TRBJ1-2	CASSLEGNYGYTF
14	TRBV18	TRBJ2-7	CASSLRDKGGEQYF
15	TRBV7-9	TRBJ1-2	CASSLASGIDWGYTF
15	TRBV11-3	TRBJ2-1	CASSLGASSYNEQFF
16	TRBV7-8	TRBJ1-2	CASSLAGGGSLYGYTF
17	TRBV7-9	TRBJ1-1	CASSPSRGRVGDTEAFF
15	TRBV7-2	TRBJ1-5	CASSLVPGGGQPQHF
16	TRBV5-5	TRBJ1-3	CASSGGRALSGNTIYF
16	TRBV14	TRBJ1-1	CASSQVRGIKNTEAFF
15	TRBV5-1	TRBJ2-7	CASSLAGDYIYEQYF
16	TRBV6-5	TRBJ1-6	CASSYSGVQGNEPLHF
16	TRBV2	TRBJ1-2	CASTQWGQGGNYGYTF
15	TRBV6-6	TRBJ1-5	CASTGSGQSNQPQHF
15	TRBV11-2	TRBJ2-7	CASSLGAGGSYEQYF
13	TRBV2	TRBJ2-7	CASSTGLVYEQYF
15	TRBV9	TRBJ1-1	CASSVGRGARTEAFF
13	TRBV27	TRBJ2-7	CASSLSGSYEQYF
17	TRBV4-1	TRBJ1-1	CASSQEEGRVMNTEAFF
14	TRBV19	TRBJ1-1	CASSLQQANTEAFF
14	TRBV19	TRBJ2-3	CASSISGGTDTQYF
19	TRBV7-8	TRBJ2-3	CASSLAEGSRGISTDTQYF